This T cell receptor (beta chain) emerged from a study of healthy donors' naive CD4 and CD8 T cells. About the study: Donors, half of them female, were 20-25, 40-50 or 60-70 years old.

CD4+CD8-CD45RO-CD45RA+ cells were naive CD4+; CD8+CD4-CD45RA+CD27bright cells were naive CD8+. A linear amplification protocol produced the TCR libraries from around 0.55 ug of total RNA. TCRdb independently ran MiXCR on the reads; one entry per CDR3 protein. The table includes 150,000 to 200,000 distinct CDR3 sequences, 65% to 75% detected once. This clonotype has more than one count but fewer than ten. Its antigen is unidentified. V lost 2 bases and J 3 bases, leaving 5 bases between the germline ends. This CDR3 spans 13 amino acids. The germline V gene has CDR1 LNHDA and CDR2 SQIVND (reference sequence). Overall study findings and caveats: Naive CD4+ and CD8+ cells reportedly differed in usage of most V and J genes.

Source material: naive CD4+ and CD8+ T cells sorted from blood, pooled from several donors. The TCR sequence derives from a pool of human donors in good health; the sample pools cells from several healthy donors. The chain couples TRBV19 to TRBJ2-1; D is uncertain. CDR3 in amino acids: CASSIYLYNEQFF. CDR3 in DNA: TGTGCCAGTAGTATATACCTCTACAATGAGCAGTTCTTC.